What follows are 13 T cell receptor beta chains derived from one specimen sequenced in a study of T cell changes during pregnancy in multiple sclerosis. The data were produced by immunoSEQ multiplex PCR, yet TCRdb's version contains in-frame clones alone and is incomplete. The table lists about 110,000 clones, about 90% of them singletons. The material was peripheral blood, obtained in the third trimester of pregnancy. Source of these receptors: a female donor in good health, enrolled as a control in a pregnancy study.

The chain recombines TRBV25-1 with TRBJ1-2, with TRBD1 as a possible D gene (5 bases). The CDR3 sequence is 13 residues long. The V end lost 5 bases, the J end lost 0 bases, and 7 bases lay between the germline ends. Germline CDR1 is MGHDK and CDR2 is SYGVNS. The CDR3 DNA follows: TGTGCCAGCAGTATAGGGGCTAACTATGGCTACACCTTC. Amino acid sequence: CASSIGANYGYTF.

This clone was detected a few times. The chain employs TRBV5-1 and TRBJ1-1; possible D gene TRBD1, 5 bases. CDR3 length equals 14 residues. Germline CDR1 is SGHRS and CDR2 is YFSETQ. With 1 base removed from V and 1 base from J, the gap between germline ends came to 8 bases. The CDR3 sequence is CASSLRQGNTEAFF. CDR3 bases: TGCGCCAGCAGCTTGCGTCAGGGGAACACTGAAGCTTTCTTT.

The CDR3 sequence: CASSLAAGRGLDNEQFF. Here the CDR3 DNA reads TGTGCCAGCAGCTTGGCGGCCGGCAGGGGGCTTGACAATGAGCAGTTCTTC. The genes are TRBV5-6 and TRBJ2-1; 8 positions match TRBD1. CDR3 length: 17 amino acids. Germline V gives CDR1 SGHDT, CDR2 YYEEEE. Trimming at V came to 0 bases and at J to 5 bases, leaving 10 bases not matched to a gene.

The chain joins TRBV27 to TRBJ1-4; unclear D gene. There are 15 residues in the CDR3. Germline V lookup: CDR1 MNHEY, CDR2 SMNVEV (reference sequence). Trimming cost V 2 bases and J 5 bases, with 12 bases left between them. CDR3 bases: TGTGCCAGCAGTTTAAATTGGCTGCAGAATGAAAAACTGTTTTTT. This codes for CASSLNWLQNEKLFF.

The rearrangement joins TRBV9 to TRBJ1-2; 7 bases map to TRBD1. Germline trimming cut 2 bases from V and 2 bases from J; bases unmatched to any gene: 3. Germline loops: CDR1 SGDLS, CDR2 YYNGEE. This CDR3 comprises 14 residues. For the CDR3, the DNA is TGTGCCAGCAGCGTCCAGGACAGGAACTATGGCTACACCTTC. Translated: CASSVQDRNYGYTF.

CDR3 nucleotide sequence: TGTGCCAGCAGCTTAGAGGCTGGAGCAGATACGCAGTATTTT. This codes for CASSLEAGADTQYF. The chain links TRBV7-9 to TRBJ2-3; no reliable D call. Looked up from germline, CDR1 is SEHNR and CDR2 is FQNEAQ (reference sequence). V was cut by 1 base and J by 4 bases, with 9 bases left in between. The CDR3 has 14 residues.

This chain connects TRBV6-6 to TRBJ2-7, with D perhaps matching TRBD1 (6 bases). V was cut by 5 bases and J by 3 bases, with 17 bases left in between. The length of the CDR3 is 15 residues. Germline V CDR1 and CDR2: MNHNY, SVGAGI (reference sequence). CDR3: CASSAPQGTVYEQYF. CDR3 in DNA: TGTGCCAGCAGTGCGCCCCAGGGGACGGTCTACGAGCAGTACTTC.

The chain couples TRBV10-1 to TRBJ1-5; tentatively, D is TRBD1 (6 bases). This CDR3 contains 14 residues. V shed 8 bases and J shed 6 bases, with 17 bases lying between them. Germline assignment: CDR1 WNHNN and CDR2 SYGVQD (reference sequence). For the CDR3, the DNA is TGCGCCAGCCTTGGGGGCTTGTTCGTTCAGCCCCAGCATTTT. Amino acids: CASLGGLFVQPQHF.

This rearrangement joins TRBV25-1 to TRBJ2-7; no definite D call. The CDR3 is 12 amino acids. Trimming pared 5 bases from V and 2 bases from J, leaving 7 bases between. Germline CDR1 reads MGHDK; CDR2 reads SYGVNS. CDR3 coding DNA: TGTGCCAGCAGTTCCCCTGCCTACGAGCAGTACTTC. Encoded protein: CASSSPAYEQYF.

The DNA of the CDR3 is TGTGCCAGCAGCCCCTACTTCCGGGGAAGCTCCTACAATGAGCAGTTCTTC. This encodes CASSPYFRGSSYNEQFF. The V gene is TRBV7-2, the J gene TRBJ2-1; TRBD2 might be the D (5 bases). Germline CDR1 is SGHTA and CDR2 is FQGNSA. V lost 5 bases, J lost 0 bases, and 17 bases lay in between. This CDR3 region has 17 residues.

This clone turned up a few times. The genes are TRBV7-2 and TRBJ1-2, with 8 bases aligning to TRBD1. The CDR3 has 18 amino acids. Germline-derived CDR1 and CDR2 are SGHTA and FQGNSA. Trimming at V came to 6 bases and at J to 3 bases, leaving 18 bases not matched to a gene. Here the CDR3 reads CASSRTTTGTGVYYGYTF. The CDR3 nucleotides are TGTGCCAGCAGTAGGACAACAACCGGGACAGGAGTCTACTATGGCTACACCTTC.

The V call is TRBV11-2, the J call TRBJ2-2; maybe TRBD1 (6 bases). Trimming pared 4 bases from V and 4 bases from J, leaving 13 bases between. This CDR3 is 15 amino acids long. Germline CDR1 is SGHAT and CDR2 is FQNNGV. The CDR3 is CASSSTGTSTGELFF. The CDR3 nucleotides read TGTGCCAGCAGCTCAACCGGGACATCCACCGGGGAGCTGTTTTTT.

The gene calls are TRBV13 and TRBJ2-2, with a weak D call TRBD1 (6 bases). With 9 bases removed from V and 6 bases from J, the gap between germline ends came to 11 bases. Per the germline V gene, CDR1 is PRHDT and CDR2 is FYEKMQ (reference sequence). The CDR3 loop spans 12 amino acids. The CDR3 spells CASLHRAGELFF. CDR3 coding DNA: TGTGCCAGTCTACACAGGGCCGGGGAGCTGTTTTTT.